The clone carrying this T cell receptor beta chain turned up a few times. Antigen unknown. These data originate in a study of T cells in Graves' hyperthyroidism and ophthalmopathy. Broader study findings: Researchers found most expanded thyroid clonotypes above 0.001 in blood as well.

TCR beta CDR3 region amplification was performed from RNA transcripts. When the TCR CDR3 underwent first-round RT-PCR, the HTBI primer set was used. TCRdb itself ran the multiplex PCR reads through MiXCR, one entry per CDR3 protein. The sample has about 640,000 distinct CDR3 sequences; roughly 20% are singletons. Germline CDR1 is SQVTM and CDR2 is ANQGSEA. The ends were cut back, 5 bases at V and 0 bases at J, with 8 bases in the middle. This CDR3 is built from 13 residues. J is TRBJ2-1 and V is TRBV29-1; D unresolved. This receptor was obtained from a man younger than 40 with Graves' ophthalmopathy. The specimen was blood. This chain's CDR3 is CSVPAGSYNEQFF. The CDR3 DNA reads as TGCAGCGTTCCGGCAGGCTCCTACAATGAGCAGTTCTTC.